This section outlines one TCR beta chain sequence together with its context. Just one base apart from a much larger clone, this may be a read error. The data stem from a study of T cells in Graves' hyperthyroidism and ophthalmopathy. Study-wide context: Blood from the periphery was taken at initial diagnosis, before any treatment.

V lost 3 bases to trimming and J lost 0 bases, with 7 bases between them. Germline V lookup: CDR1 SGDLS, CDR2 YYNGEE. The CDR3 contains 15 residues. RNA transcripts gave rise to amplified TCR beta CDR3 regions. With the HTBI primer set, the TCR CDR3 went through a first round of RT-PCR. TCRdb reprocessed the multiplex PCR reads via MiXCR and lists one record per CDR3 protein. The sample lists roughly 800,000 distinct CDR3 sequences, 35% to 40% seen once, with approximately 10% in the top ten. When ophthalmopathy did not progress within 18 months, Graves' hyperthyroidism was considered stable. Exclusion followed for patients with uncontrolled infection, other autoimmune disease, pregnancy or lactation. On the basis of clinical symptoms, serum thyroxine and TRAb, thyroid ultrasound and orbital computed tomography, diagnoses were made.

This clonotype was obtained from a man between 18 and 29 years old with Graves' hyperthyroidism. V is TRBV9 and J is TRBJ1-6, with D perhaps TRBD1 (5 bases). Sample: blood. The DNA for the CDR3 is TGTGCCAGCAGCGCAGACAGCTCCTATAATTCACCCCTCCACTTT. This codes for CASSADSSYNSPLHF.